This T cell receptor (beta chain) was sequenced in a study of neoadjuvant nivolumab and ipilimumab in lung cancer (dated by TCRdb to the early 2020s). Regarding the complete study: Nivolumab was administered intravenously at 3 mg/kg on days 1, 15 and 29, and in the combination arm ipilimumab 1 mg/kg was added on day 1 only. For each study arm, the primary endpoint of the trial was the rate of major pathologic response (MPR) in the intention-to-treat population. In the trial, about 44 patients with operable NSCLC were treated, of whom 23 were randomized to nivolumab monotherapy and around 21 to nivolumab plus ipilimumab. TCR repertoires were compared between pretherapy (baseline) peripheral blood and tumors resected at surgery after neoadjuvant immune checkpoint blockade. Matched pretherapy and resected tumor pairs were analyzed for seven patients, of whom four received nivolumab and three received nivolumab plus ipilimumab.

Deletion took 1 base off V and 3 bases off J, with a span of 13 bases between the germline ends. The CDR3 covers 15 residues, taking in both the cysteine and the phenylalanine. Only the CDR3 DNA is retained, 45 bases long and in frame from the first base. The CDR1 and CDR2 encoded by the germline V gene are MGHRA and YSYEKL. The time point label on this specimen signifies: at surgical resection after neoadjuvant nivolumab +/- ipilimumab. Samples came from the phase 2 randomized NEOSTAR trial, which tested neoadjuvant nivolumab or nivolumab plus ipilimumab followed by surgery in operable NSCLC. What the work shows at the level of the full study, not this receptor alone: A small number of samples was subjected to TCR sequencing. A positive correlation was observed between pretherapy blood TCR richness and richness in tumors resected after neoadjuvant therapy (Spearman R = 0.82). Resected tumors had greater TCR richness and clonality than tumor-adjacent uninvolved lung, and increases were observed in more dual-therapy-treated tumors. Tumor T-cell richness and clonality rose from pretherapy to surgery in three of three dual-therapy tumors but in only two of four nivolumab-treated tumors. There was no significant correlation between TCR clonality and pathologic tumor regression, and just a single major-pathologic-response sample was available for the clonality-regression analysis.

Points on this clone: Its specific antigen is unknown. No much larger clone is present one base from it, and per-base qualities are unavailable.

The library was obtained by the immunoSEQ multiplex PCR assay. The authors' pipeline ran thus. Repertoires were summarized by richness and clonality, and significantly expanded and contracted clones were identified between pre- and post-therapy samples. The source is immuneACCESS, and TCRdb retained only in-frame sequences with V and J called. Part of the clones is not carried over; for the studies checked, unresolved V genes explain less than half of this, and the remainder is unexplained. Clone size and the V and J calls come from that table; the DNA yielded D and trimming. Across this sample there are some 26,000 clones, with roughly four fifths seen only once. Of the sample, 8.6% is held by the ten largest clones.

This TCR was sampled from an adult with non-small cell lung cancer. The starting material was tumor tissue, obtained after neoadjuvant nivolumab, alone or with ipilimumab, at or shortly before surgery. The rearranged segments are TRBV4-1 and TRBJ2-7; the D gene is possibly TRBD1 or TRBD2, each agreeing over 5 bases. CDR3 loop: CASSQGGIGNYEQYF. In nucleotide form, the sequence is TGCGCCAGCAGCCAAGGGGGCATCGGGAACTACGAGCAGTACTTC.